A single sample is the source of the 7 T cell receptor beta chains below, sequenced in a study of CD8 T cells in Susac syndrome. RNA amounts of 0.5 to 1 ug underwent reverse transcription with random hexamers. TCRdb re-called the immunoSEQ multiplex PCR reads through MiXCR, storing one row per CDR3 protein. The table has some 400,000 distinct CDR3 sequences, more than 80% seen once. The specimen was CD8+ T cells from PBMCs. The receptors here all came from a human donor with multiple sclerosis.

The J gene is TRBJ2-7, the V gene TRBV27; 8 positions agree with TRBD1. The CDR3 consists of 12 residues. In germline, CDR1 is MNHEY, CDR2 SMNVEV (reference sequence). Trimming at V came to 8 bases and at J to 3 bases, leaving 3 bases not matched to a gene. Here the CDR3 reads CASGQGHYEQYF. CDR3 in DNA: TGTGCCAGCGGACAGGGCCACTACGAGCAGTACTTC.

V and J are TRBV4-1 and TRBJ1-1, with D maybe TRBD1 (5 bases). Germline-derived CDR1 and CDR2 are MGHRA and YSYEKL. Trimming pared 0 bases from V and 3 bases from J, leaving 14 bases between. There are 16 residues in the CDR3. The CDR3 DNA is TGCGCCAGCAGCCAAGAAAGGGAATGGGGGTACACTGAAGCTTTCTTT. This gives the protein CASSQEREWGYTEAFF.

This clonotype came up once. The chain combines TRBV27 with TRBJ2-3; 7 bases are a match to TRBD2. V shed 8 bases, J shed 4 bases, and the junction held 12 bases outside the gene matches. This CDR3 spans 15 amino acids. The germline V gene encodes CDR1 MNHEY and CDR2 SMNVEV (reference sequence). CDR3 amino acids: CASQKRAGEADTQYF. CDR3 sequence (DNA): TGTGCCAGCCAAAAGCGGGCGGGAGAGGCAGATACGCAGTATTTT.

The chain carries TRBV5-1 and TRBJ2-5; tentatively, D is TRBD2 (6 bases). V dropped 0 bases and J dropped 2 bases, with 11 bases sitting between them. Per the germline V gene, CDR1 is SGHRS and CDR2 is YFSETQ. The length of the CDR3 is 15 residues. The CDR3, as DNA: TGCGCCAGCAGCTTGGGCGTCGCGGGACAAGAGACCCAGTACTTC. Protein sequence: CASSLGVAGQETQYF.

This clonotype was detected a few times. This chain joins TRBV4-1 and TRBJ1-1; D is perhaps TRBD1 (6 bases). V was shortened by 4 bases and J by 4 bases, with 10 bases between the two germline ends. Germline V CDR1 and CDR2: MGHRA, YSYEKL. The CDR3 covers 13 residues. CDR3 sequence reads: CASSPSGATEAFF. In nucleotides, the CDR3 is TGCGCCAGCAGCCCTTCAGGGGCCACTGAAGCTTTCTTT.

The chain is built from TRBV5-5 and TRBJ2-3; D remains ambiguous. The CDR3 extends over 14 amino acids. The V end was cut by 0 bases, the J end by 2 bases, with 7 bases between. In germline, CDR1 is SGHKS, CDR2 YYEKEE (reference sequence). CDR3 loop: CASSLVMATDTQYF. The CDR3, as DNA: TGTGCCAGCAGCTTGGTGATGGCCACAGATACGCAGTATTTT.

The chain recombines TRBV25-1 with TRBJ2-1; the match to TRBD2 covers 8 bases. Germline CDR1 reads MGHDK; CDR2 reads SYGVNS. The CDR3 sequence is 13 residues long. J lost 4 bases, V lost 8 bases, and 4 bases had no gene match. CDR3 in DNA: TGTGCCAGCGCCGCGGGGGGATACAATGAGCAGTTCTTC. Translation gives CASAAGGYNEQFF.